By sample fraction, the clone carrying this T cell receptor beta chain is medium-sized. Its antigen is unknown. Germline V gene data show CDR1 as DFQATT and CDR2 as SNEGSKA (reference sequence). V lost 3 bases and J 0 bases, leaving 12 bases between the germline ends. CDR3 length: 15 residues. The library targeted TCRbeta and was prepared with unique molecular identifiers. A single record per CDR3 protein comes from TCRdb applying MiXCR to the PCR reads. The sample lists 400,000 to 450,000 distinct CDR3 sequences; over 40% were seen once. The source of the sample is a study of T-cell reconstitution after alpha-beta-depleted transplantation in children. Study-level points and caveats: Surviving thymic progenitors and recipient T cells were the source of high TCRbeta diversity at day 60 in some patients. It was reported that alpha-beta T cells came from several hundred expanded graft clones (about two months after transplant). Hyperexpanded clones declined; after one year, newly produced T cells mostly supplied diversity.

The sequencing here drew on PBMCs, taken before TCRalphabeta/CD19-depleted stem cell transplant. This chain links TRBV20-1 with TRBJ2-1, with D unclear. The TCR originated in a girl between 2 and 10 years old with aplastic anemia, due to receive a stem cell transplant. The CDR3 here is CSASYQEISYNEQFF. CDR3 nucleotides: TGCAGTGCTAGTTATCAGGAGATCTCCTACAATGAGCAGTTCTTC.